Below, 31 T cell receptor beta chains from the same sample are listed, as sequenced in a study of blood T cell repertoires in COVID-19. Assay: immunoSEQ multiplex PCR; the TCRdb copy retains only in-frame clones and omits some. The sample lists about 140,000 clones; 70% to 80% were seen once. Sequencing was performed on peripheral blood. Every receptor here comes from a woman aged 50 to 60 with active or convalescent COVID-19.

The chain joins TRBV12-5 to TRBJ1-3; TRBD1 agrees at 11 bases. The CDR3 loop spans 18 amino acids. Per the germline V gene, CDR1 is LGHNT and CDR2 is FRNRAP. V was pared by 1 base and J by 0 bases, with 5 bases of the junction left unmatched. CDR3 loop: CASGLARDRGISGNTIYF. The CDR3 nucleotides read TGTGCTAGTGGTTTGGCCCGGGACAGGGGGATCTCTGGAAACACCATATATTTT.

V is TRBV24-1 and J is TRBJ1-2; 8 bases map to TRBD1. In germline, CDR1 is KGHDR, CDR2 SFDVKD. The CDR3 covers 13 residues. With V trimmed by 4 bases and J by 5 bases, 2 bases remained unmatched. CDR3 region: CATSDDRGYGYTF. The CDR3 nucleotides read TGTGCCACCAGTGACGACAGGGGTTATGGCTACACCTTC.

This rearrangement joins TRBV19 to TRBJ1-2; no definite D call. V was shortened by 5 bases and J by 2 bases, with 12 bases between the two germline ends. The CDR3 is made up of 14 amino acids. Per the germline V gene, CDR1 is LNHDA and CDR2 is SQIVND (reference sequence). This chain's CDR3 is CASSPTGGNYGYTF. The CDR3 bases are TGTGCCAGTAGTCCCACCGGAGGGAACTATGGCTACACCTTC.

Here the CDR3 reads CASKLGGPNEKLFF. The CDR3 coding sequence is TGTGCCAGCAAGTTGGGGGGCCCTAATGAAAAACTGTTTTTT. This chain connects TRBV7-9 to TRBJ1-4; the D gene is possibly TRBD1 (6 bases). Trimming left V 7 bases short and J 3 bases short, with 12 bases between. This CDR3 region has 14 residues. Looked up from germline, CDR1 is SEHNR and CDR2 is FQNEAQ (reference sequence).

DNA of the CDR3: TGTGCCAGCAGTTCCGCGGCCGTCTCTGGAAACACCATATATTTT. It is translated as CASSSAAVSGNTIYF. The gene calls are TRBV28 and TRBJ1-3, with unresolved D. V was pared by 4 bases and J by 0 bases, with 10 bases between. This CDR3 has 15 residues. CDR1 MDHEN and CDR2 SYDVKM come from the germline V gene.

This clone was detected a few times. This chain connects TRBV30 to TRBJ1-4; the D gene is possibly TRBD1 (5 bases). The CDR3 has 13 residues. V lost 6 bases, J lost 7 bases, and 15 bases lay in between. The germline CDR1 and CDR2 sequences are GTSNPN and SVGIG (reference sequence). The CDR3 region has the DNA TGTGCCTGTAACCGGGCAAGGGGTGAAAAACTGTTTTTT. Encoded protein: CACNRARGEKLFF.

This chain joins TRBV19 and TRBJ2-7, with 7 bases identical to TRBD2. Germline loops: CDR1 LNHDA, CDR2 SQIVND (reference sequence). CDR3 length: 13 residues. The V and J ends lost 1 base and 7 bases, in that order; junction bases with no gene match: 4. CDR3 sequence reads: CASSIAGGEEQYF. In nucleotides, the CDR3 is TGTGCCAGTAGTATAGCGGGAGGAGAAGAGCAGTACTTC.

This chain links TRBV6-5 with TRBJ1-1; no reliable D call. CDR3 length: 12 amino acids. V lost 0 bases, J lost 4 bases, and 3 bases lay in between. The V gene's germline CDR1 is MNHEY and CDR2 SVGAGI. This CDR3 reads CASSYSATEAFF. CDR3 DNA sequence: TGTGCCAGCAGTTACTCGGCCACTGAAGCTTTCTTT.

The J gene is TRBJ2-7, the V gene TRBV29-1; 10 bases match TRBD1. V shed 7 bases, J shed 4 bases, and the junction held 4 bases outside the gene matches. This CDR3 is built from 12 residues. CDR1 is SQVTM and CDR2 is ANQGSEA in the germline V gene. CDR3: CSAGQGDYEQYF. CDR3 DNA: TGCAGCGCTGGACAGGGGGATTACGAGCAGTACTTC.

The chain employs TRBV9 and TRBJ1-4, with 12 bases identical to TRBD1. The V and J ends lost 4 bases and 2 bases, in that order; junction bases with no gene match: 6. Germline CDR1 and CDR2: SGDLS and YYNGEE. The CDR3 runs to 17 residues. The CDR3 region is CASSSSGTGGTNEKLFF. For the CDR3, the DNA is TGTGCCAGCAGCTCTTCCGGGACAGGGGGCACTAATGAAAAACTGTTTTTT. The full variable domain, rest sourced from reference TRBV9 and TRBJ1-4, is DSGVTQTPKHLITATGQRVTLRCSPRSGDLSVYWYQQSLDQGLQFLIQYYNGEERAKGNILERFSAQQFPDLHSELNLSSLELGDSALYFCASSSSGTGGTNEKLFFGSGTQLSVL.

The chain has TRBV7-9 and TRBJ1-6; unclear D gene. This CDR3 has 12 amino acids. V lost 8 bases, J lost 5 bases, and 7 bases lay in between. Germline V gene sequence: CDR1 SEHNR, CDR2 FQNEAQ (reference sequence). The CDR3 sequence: CASRRNNSPLHF. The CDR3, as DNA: TGTGCCAGCCGGCGGAATAATTCACCCCTCCACTTT.

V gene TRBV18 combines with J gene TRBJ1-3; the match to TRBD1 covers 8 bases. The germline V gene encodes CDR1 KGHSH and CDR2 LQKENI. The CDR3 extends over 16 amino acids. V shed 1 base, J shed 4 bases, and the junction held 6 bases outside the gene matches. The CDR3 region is CASSPLRGTGGNTIYF. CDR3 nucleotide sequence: TGTGCCAGCTCACCACTAAGGGGGACAGGAGGAAACACCATATATTTT.

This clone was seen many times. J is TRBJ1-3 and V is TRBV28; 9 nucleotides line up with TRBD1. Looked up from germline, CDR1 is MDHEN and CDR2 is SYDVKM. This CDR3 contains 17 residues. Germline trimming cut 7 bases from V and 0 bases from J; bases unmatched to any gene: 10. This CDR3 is CASTDRGLRNSGNTIYF. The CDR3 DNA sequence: TGTGCCAGCACGGACAGGGGACTTCGGAACTCTGGAAACACCATATATTTT.

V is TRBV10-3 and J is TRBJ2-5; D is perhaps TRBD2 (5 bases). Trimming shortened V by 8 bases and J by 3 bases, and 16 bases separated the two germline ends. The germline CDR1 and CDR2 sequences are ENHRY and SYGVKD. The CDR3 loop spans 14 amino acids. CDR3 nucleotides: TGTGCCATCCGGGGTTCGGGGATCGAAGAGACCCAGTACTTC. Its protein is CAIRGSGIEETQYF.

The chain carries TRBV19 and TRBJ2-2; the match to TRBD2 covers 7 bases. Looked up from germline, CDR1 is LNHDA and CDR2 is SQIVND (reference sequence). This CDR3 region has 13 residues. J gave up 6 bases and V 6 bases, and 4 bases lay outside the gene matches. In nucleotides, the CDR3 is TGTGCCAGTAGGCGGGAGCTTGCCGGGGAGCTGTTTTTT. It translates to CASRRELAGELFF.

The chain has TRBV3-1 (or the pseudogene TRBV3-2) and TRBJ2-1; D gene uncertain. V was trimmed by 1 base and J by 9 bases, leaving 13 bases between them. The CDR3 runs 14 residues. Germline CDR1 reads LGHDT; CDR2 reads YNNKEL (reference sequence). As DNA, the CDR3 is TGTGCCAGCAGCCAAGGCCGCCCCAGGTCTGAGCAGTTCTTC. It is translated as CASSQGRPRSEQFF.

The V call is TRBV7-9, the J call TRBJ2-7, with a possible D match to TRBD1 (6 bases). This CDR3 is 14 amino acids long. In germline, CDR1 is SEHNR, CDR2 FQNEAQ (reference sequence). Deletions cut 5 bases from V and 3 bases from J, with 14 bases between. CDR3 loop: CASSPNQGFYEQYF. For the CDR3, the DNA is TGTGCCAGCAGCCCTAATCAGGGGTTCTACGAGCAGTACTTC.

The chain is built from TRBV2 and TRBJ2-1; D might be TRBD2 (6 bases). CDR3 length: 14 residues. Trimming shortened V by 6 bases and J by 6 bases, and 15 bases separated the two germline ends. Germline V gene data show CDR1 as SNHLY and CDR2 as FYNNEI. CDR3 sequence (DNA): TGTGCCAGCAGCGAGGGAGGACCGGTCAATGAGCAGTTCTTC. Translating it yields CASSEGGPVNEQFF.

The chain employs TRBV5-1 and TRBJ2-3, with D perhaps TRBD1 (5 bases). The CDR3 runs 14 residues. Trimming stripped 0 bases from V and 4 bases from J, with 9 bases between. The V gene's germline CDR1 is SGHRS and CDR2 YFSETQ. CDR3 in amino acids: CASSLGQGPDTQYF. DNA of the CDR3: TGCGCCAGCAGCTTGGGCCAGGGCCCAGATACGCAGTATTTT.

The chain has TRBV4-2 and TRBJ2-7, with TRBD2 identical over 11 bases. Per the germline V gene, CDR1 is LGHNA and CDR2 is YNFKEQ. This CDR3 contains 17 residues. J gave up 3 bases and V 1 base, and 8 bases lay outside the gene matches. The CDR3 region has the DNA TGTGCCAGCAGCCAAGTAACTAGCGGGGGATTACACTACGAGCAGTACTTC. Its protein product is CASSQVTSGGLHYEQYF.

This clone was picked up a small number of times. CDR3 nucleotides: TGTGCCTGGAAGGGGGGGCTAAGTACTGAAGCTTTCTTT. Encoded protein: CAWKGGLSTEAFF. V and J are TRBV30 and TRBJ1-1; the D gene is possibly TRBD1 (6 bases). This CDR3 is built from 13 residues. CDR1 is GTSNPN and CDR2 is SVGIG in the germline V gene (reference sequence). V was shortened by 4 bases and J by 5 bases, with 14 bases between the two germline ends.

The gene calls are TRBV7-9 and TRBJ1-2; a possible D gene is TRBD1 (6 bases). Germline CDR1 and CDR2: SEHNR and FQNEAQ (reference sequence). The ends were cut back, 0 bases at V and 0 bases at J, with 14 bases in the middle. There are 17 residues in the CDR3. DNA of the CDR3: TGTGCCAGCAGCTTAGCCTCAGACAGGAGATCTAACTATGGCTACACCTTC. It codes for CASSLASDRRSNYGYTF.

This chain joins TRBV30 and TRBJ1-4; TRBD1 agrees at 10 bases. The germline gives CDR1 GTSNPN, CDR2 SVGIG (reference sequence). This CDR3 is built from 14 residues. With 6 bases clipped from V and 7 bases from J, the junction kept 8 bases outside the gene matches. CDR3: CACPDRGSTEKLFF. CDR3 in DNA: TGTGCCTGCCCGGACAGGGGGTCCACTGAAAAACTGTTTTTT.

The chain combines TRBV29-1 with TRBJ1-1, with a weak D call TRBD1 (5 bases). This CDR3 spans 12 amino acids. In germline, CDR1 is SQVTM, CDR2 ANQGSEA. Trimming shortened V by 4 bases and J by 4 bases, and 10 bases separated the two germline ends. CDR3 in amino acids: CSVAQGRTEAFF. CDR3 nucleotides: TGCAGCGTTGCTCAGGGTCGCACTGAAGCTTTCTTT.

The CDR3 protein is CAWSPGDEKLFF. For the CDR3, the DNA is TGTGCCTGGAGTCCAGGGGATGAAAAACTGTTTTTT. The V call is TRBV30, the J call TRBJ1-4, with D possibly matching TRBD1 (6 bases). Germline assignment: CDR1 GTSNPN and CDR2 SVGIG (reference sequence). V lost 2 bases, J lost 6 bases, and 7 bases lay in between. CDR3 size: 12 residues.

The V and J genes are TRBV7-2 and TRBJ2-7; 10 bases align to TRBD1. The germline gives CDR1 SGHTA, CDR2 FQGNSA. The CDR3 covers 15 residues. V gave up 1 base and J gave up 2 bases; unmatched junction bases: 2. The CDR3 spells CASSLGGTGAYEQYF. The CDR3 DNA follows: TGTGCCAGCAGCTTAGGTGGGACAGGGGCCTACGAGCAGTACTTC.

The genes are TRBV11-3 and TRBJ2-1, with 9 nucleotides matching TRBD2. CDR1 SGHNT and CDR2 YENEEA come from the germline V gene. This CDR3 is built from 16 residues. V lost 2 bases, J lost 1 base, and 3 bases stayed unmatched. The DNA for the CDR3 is TGTGCCAGCAGCTTACGGAGCGGGGGGTCCTACAATGAGCAGTTCTTC. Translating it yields CASSLRSGGSYNEQFF.

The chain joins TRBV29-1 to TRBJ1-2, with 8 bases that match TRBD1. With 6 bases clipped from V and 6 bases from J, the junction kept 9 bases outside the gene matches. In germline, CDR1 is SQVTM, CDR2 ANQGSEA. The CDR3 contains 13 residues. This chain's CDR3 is CSVVRQGQNGYTF. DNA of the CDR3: TGCAGCGTAGTGAGACAGGGGCAGAATGGCTACACCTTC.

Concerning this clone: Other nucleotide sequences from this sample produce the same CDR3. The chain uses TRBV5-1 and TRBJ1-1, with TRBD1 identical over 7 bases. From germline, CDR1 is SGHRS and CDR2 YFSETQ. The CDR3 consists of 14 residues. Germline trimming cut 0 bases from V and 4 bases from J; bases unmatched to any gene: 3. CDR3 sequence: CASSLGQGGTEAFF. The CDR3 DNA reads TGCGCCAGCAGCTTGGGTCAGGGGGGCACTGAAGCTTTCTTT.

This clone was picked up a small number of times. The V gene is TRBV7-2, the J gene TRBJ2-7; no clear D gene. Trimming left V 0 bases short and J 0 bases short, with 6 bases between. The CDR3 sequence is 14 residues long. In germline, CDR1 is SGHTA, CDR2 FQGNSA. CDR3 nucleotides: TGTGCCAGCAGCTTAGCAGTCAGCTCCTACGAGCAGTACTTC. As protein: CASSLAVSSYEQYF.

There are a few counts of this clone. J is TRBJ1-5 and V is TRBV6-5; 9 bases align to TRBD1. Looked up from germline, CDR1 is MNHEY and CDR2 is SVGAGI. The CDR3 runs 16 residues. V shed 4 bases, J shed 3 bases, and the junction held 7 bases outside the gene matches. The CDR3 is CASSLKGQGDNQPQHF. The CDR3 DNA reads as TGTGCCAGCAGTTTGAAGGGACAGGGTGACAATCAGCCCCAGCATTTT.